A selection of T cell receptor beta chains follows, all from one sample in a study of T cells after yellow fever vaccination. A single record per CDR3 protein comes from TCRdb applying MiXCR to the 5' RACE reads. This sample yields just under 600,000 distinct CDR3 sequences, of which approximately 15% are seen a single time; over 13% belongs to the top ten. This specimen was PBMCs, taken on the day of the yellow fever booster vaccination. The receptors here all came from a man aged 30 to 39 who received the YFV17D yellow fever vaccine. CDR3s include the opening cysteine and the closing phenylalanine or tryptophan. The D gene is left open where the match is weak. Where a row states a size, it is once, few, many or the class of an expanded clone; other rows omit it.

j_call	v_call	clone_size	d_call	cdr3_aa	cdr3_nt
TRBJ1-6	TRBV7-2	-	-	CASSLGVVSPLHF	TGTGCCAGCAGCTTAGGGGTAGTCTCACCCCTCCACTTT
TRBJ2-7	TRBV19	many	TRBD1	CASSIAHLGGTGSYEQYF	TGTGCCAGTAGTATAGCTCACCTCGGAGGGACAGGGAGCTACGAGCAGTACTTC
TRBJ2-7	TRBV5-1	few	-	CASSLDDSGVVEQYF	TGCGCCAGCAGCTTGGATGACAGTGGGGTGGTCGAGCAGTACTTC
TRBJ2-7	TRBV3-1	-	-	CASSQGIGNSYEQYF	TGTGCCAGCAGCCAAGGTATAGGAAACTCCTACGAGCAGTACTTC
TRBJ2-1	TRBV9	few	-	CASSAPGVAAYNEQFF	TGTGCCAGCAGCGCCCCCGGGGTAGCGGCCTACAATGAGCAGTTCTTC
TRBJ1-2	TRBV20-1	-	-	CSARRGNYGYTF	TGCAGTGCTAGGCGGGGAAACTATGGCTACACCTTC
TRBJ2-7	TRBV4-3	-	TRBD2	CASSQDWTSGAYEQYF	TGCGCCAGCAGCCAAGATTGGACTAGCGGGGCCTACGAGCAGTACTTC
TRBJ2-7	TRBV30	-	-	CAWSVGPVEQYF	TGTGCCTGGAGTGTGGGGCCAGTGGAGCAGTACTTC
TRBJ2-1	TRBV6-5	-	TRBD2	CASSYAGESYNEQFF	TGTGCCAGCAGTTACGCGGGGGAATCCTACAATGAGCAGTTCTTC
TRBJ2-1	TRBV20-1	few	-	CSATLQGYEQFF	TGCAGTGCTACCCTCCAGGGGTATGAGCAGTTCTTC
TRBJ1-5	TRBV3-1	few	-	CASSQDPYRPQHF	TGTGCCAGCAGCCAAGACCCATATAGGCCCCAGCATTTT
TRBJ2-7	TRBV29-1	few	TRBD1	CSAGGLSDRYEQYF	TGCAGCGCAGGGGGCCTCTCGGATCGGTACGAGCAGTACTTC
TRBJ2-7	TRBV29-1	few	-	CSVEQGRLAGAYEQYF	TGCAGCGTTGAACAGGGGAGGTTGGCGGGAGCGTACGAGCAGTACTTC
TRBJ2-3	TRBV24-1	-	-	CATSDSLDLGDTQYF	TGTGCCACCAGTGATTCCCTAGACCTGGGTGATACGCAGTATTTT
TRBJ2-5	TRBV18	few	TRBD1	CASSPGQTETQYF	TGTGCCAGCTCACCGGGACAGACGGAGACCCAGTACTTC
TRBJ2-1	TRBV4-3	few	TRBD2	CASSQDRVAGVSEQFF	TGCGCCAGCAGCCAAGACAGGGTAGCGGGAGTCAGTGAGCAGTTCTTC
TRBJ2-2	TRBV4-3	-	-	CASSPPSSVRRDTGELFF	TGCGCCAGCAGCCCCCCGTCGTCGGTCCGGAGAGACACCGGGGAGCTGTTTTTT
TRBJ2-1	TRBV10-3	-	TRBD2	CAISEERGWNEQFF	TGTGCCATCAGTGAAGAGCGGGGATGGAATGAGCAGTTCTTC
TRBJ1-5	TRBV20-1	-	-	CSARDRGPQLGLGQPQHF	TGCAGTGCTAGAGATCGAGGGCCACAATTGGGCCTCGGACAGCCCCAGCATTTT
TRBJ1-3	TRBV4-3	few	-	CASSQTDSRNTIYF	TGCGCCAGCAGCCAAACTGATTCCAGGAACACCATATATTTT
TRBJ1-2	TRBV10-3	few	-	CAISDQQGNGYTF	TGTGCCATCAGTGACCAACAGGGTAATGGCTACACCTTC
TRBJ1-5	TRBV7-9	few	TRBD1	CASSFSGTDSNQPQHF	TGTGCCAGCAGCTTCTCCGGGACAGATAGCAATCAGCCCCAGCATTTT
TRBJ2-7	TRBV27	few	-	CASSGGYNEQYF	TGTGCCAGCAGTGGGGGGTACAACGAGCAGTACTTC
TRBJ2-3	TRBV6-6	-	-	CASSRVGSDTQYF	TGTGCCAGCAGTCGGGTAGGCTCAGATACGCAGTATTTT
TRBJ2-5	TRBV18	few	-	CASSHPDAIQETQYF	TGTGCCAGCTCACACCCGGACGCGATCCAAGAGACCCAGTACTTC
TRBJ1-4	TRBV6-5	few	-	CASSYSGEANEKLFF	TGTGCCAGCAGTTACTCAGGGGAAGCTAATGAAAAACTGTTTTTT
TRBJ2-1	TRBV24-1	few	-	CATSLGGNEQFF	TGTGCCACCAGTTTGGGGGGCAATGAGCAGTTCTTC
TRBJ2-3	TRBV7-2	few	-	CASSPKADTQYF	TGTGCCAGCAGCCCAAAAGCAGATACGCAGTATTTT
TRBJ2-7	TRBV4-1	few	-	CASSQKTGSYEQYF	TGCGCCAGCAGCCAAAAGACAGGCTCCTACGAGCAGTACTTC
TRBJ1-4	TRBV4-3	-	TRBD1	CASSQRTSARQGVEKLFF	TGCGCCAGCAGCCAAAGAACCTCGGCGAGACAGGGTGTAGAAAAACTGTTTTTT
TRBJ1-1	TRBV19	many	TRBD1	CASNPNSGTGEAFF	TGTGCCAGTAATCCCAATTCCGGGACAGGGGAAGCTTTCTTT
TRBJ2-1	TRBV5-1	few	-	CASSPDGLGEQFF	TGCGCCAGCAGCCCCGACGGGCTGGGTGAGCAGTTCTTC
TRBJ2-3	TRBV30	-	-	CAWSGDFSGVDTQYF	TGTGCCTGGAGCGGGGACTTCTCTGGCGTAGATACGCAGTATTTT
TRBJ1-1	TRBV6-1	-	-	CASSPPGRNTEAFF	TGTGCCAGCAGTCCCCCTGGGAGGAACACTGAAGCTTTCTTT
TRBJ2-7	TRBV5-6	-	TRBD1	CASSPIPGQGAYEQYF	TGTGCCAGCAGCCCCATCCCAGGACAGGGGGCCTACGAGCAGTACTTC
TRBJ2-3	TRBV7-9	few	-	CASKLTASTDTQYF	TGTGCCAGCAAGCTGACAGCTAGCACAGATACGCAGTATTTT
TRBJ2-5	TRBV7-9	few	-	CASSPTETQYF	TGTGCCAGCAGCCCCACAGAGACCCAGTACTTC
TRBJ2-7	TRBV5-1	few	TRBD2	CASSLRNGRSIGEQYF	TGCGCCAGCAGCTTGAGGAACGGGAGGTCGATAGGCGAGCAGTACTTC
TRBJ2-3	TRBV28	-	TRBD1	CASRTGGASTDTQYF	TGTGCCAGCAGGACAGGGGGCGCCAGCACAGATACGCAGTATTTT
TRBJ1-2	TRBV5-1	-	-	CASTVGALRDYGYTF	TGCGCCAGCACCGTTGGGGCCCTTCGAGACTATGGCTACACCTTC
TRBJ2-7	TRBV5-1	few	-	CASSLDQASSYEQYF	TGCGCCAGCAGCTTGGACCAGGCAAGCTCCTACGAGCAGTACTTC
TRBJ2-1	TRBV6-1	few	TRBD1	CASSEIPGQGNDEQFF	TGTGCCAGCAGTGAAATCCCGGGACAGGGGAACGATGAGCAGTTCTTC
TRBJ2-1	TRBV7-9	-	TRBD2	CASSFLAGGPSYNEQFF	TGTGCCAGCAGCTTTTTAGCGGGAGGACCATCTTACAATGAGCAGTTCTTC
TRBJ2-2	TRBV7-2	-	TRBD1	CASSFTTGPGELFF	TGTGCCAGCAGCTTTACGACAGGGCCCGGGGAGCTGTTTTTT
TRBJ2-7	TRBV10-3	few	-	CAINSGLSYEQYF	TGTGCCATCAATAGCGGTTTGTCGTACGAGCAGTACTTC
TRBJ2-7	TRBV5-4	few	TRBD1	CASSLVGTGIAEQYF	TGTGCCAGCAGCTTGGTGGGGACAGGGATCGCCGAGCAGTACTTC
TRBJ2-2	TRBV10-1	once	-	CASSDRGWGSNTGELFF	TGCGCCAGCAGTGACAGGGGCTGGGGTTCGAACACCGGGGAGCTGTTTTTT
TRBJ2-5	TRBV10-2	few	-	CASSEGVGRMRETQYF	TGCGCCAGCAGTGAGGGAGTGGGGAGGATGCGGGAGACCCAGTACTTC